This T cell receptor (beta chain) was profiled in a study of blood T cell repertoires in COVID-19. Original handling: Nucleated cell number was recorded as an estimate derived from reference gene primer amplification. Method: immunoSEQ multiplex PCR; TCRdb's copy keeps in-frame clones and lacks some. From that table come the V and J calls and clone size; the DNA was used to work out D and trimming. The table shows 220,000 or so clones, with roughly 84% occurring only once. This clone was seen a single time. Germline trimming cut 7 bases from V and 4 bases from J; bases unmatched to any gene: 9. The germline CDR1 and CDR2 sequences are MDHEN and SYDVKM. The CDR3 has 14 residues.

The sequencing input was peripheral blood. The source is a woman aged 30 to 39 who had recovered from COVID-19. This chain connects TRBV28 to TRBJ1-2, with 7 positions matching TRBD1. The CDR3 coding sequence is TGTGCCAGCATTGAGTCTGGGACAGCCTATGGCTACACCTTC. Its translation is CASIESGTAYGYTF.